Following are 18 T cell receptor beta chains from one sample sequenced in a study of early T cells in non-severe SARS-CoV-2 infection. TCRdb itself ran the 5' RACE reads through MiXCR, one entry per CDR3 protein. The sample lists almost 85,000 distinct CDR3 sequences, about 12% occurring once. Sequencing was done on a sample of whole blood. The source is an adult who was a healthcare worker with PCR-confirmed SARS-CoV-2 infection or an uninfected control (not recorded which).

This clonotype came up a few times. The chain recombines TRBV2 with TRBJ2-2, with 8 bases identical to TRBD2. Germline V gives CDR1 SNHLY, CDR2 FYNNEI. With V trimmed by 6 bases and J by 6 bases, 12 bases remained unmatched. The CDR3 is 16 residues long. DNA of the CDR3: TGTGCCAGCAGCGAGCGGGGGCAGGTTGGTCCCGGGGAGCTGTTTTTT. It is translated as CASSERGQVGPGELFF.

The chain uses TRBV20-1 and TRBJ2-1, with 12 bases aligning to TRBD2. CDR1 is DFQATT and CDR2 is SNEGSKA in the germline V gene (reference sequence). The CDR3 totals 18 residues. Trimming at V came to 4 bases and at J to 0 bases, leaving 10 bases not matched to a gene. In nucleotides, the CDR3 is TGCAGTGCTACAGGGACTAGCGGGCCAATCGACTCCTACAATGAGCAGTTCTTC. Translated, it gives CSATGTSGPIDSYNEQFF.

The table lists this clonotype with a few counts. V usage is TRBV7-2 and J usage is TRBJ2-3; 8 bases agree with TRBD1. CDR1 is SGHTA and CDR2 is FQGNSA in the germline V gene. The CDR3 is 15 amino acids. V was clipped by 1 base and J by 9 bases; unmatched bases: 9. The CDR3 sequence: CASSLDRGYLDTQYF. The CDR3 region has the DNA TGTGCCAGCAGCTTAGACAGGGGGTACCTTGACACGCAGTATTTT.

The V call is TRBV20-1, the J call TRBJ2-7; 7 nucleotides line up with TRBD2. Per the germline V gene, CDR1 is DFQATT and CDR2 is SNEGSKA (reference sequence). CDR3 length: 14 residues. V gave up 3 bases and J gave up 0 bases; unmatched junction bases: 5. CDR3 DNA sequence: TGCAGTGCTAGCCCCGGGAGGACCTCCTACGAGCAGTACTTC. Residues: CSASPGRTSYEQYF.

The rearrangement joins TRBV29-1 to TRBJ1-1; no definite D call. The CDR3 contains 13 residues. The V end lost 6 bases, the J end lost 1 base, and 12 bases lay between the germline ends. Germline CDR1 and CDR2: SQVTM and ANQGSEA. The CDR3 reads CSVPTAANTEAFF. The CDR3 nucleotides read TGCAGCGTCCCAACAGCTGCGAACACTGAAGCTTTCTTT.

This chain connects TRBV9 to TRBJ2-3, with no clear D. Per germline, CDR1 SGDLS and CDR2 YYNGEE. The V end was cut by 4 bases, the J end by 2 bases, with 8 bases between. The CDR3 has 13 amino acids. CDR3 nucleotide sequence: TGTGCCAGCAGCTTCGAACCCACAGATACGCAGTATTTT. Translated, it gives CASSFEPTDTQYF.

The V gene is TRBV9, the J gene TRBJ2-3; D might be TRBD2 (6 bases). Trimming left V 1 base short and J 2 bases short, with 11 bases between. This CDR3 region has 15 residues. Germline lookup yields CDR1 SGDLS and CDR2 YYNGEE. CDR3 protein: CASSVSWRATDTQYF. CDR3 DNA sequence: TGTGCCAGCAGCGTAAGCTGGAGGGCCACAGATACGCAGTATTTT.

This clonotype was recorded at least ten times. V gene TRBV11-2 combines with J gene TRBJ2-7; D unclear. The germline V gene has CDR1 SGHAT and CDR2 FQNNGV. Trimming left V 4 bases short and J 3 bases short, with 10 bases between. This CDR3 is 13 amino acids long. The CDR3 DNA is TGTGCCAGCAGCTATGGACCAGGCTACGAGCAGTACTTC. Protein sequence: CASSYGPGYEQYF.

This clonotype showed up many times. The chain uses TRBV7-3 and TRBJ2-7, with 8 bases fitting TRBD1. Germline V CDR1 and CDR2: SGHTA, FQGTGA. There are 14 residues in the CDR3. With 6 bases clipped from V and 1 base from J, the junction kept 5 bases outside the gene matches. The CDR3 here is CASRSTGGSYEQYF. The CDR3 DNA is TGTGCCAGCAGGTCTACAGGGGGGTCCTACGAGCAGTACTTC.

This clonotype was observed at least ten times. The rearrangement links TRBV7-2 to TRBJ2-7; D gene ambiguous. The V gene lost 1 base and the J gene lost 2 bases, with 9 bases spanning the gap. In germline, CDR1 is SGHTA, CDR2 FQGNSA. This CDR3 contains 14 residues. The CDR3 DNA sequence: TGTGCCAGCAGCTTAGACCCGGAGCCCTACGAGCAGTACTTC. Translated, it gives CASSLDPEPYEQYF.

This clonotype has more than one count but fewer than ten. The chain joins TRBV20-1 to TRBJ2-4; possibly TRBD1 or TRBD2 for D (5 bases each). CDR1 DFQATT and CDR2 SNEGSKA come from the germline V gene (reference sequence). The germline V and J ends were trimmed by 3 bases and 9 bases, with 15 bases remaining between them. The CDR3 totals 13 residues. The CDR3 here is CSARPRDAGIQYF. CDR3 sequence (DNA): TGCAGTGCTAGGCCCCGGGACGCGGGCATTCAGTACTTC.

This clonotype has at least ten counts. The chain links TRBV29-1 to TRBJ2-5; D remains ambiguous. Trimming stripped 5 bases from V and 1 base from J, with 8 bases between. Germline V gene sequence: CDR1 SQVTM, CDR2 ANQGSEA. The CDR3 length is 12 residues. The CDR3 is CSVTHLQETQYF. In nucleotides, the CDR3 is TGCAGCGTTACACACCTCCAAGAGACCCAGTACTTC.

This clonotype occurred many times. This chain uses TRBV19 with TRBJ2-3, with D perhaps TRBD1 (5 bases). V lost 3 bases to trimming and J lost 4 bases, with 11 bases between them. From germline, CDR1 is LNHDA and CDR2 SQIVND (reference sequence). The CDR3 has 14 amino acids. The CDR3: CASSMKGASDTQYF. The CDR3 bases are TGTGCCAGTAGTATGAAAGGGGCATCAGATACGCAGTATTTT.

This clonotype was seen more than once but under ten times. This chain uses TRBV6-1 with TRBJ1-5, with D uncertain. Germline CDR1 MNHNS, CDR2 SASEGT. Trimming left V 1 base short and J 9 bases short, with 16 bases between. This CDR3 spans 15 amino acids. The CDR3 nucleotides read TGTGCCAGCAGTGAAGGACGGACGGATAGGCGGCCCCAGCATTTT. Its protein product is CASSEGRTDRRPQHF.

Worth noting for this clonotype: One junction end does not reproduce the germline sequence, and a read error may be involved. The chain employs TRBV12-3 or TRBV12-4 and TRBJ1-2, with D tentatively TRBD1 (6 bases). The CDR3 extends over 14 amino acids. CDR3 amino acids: CASSPSGARYDYTF. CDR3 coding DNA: TGTGCCAGCTCACCTTCGGGGGCGCGGTATGACTACACCTTC.

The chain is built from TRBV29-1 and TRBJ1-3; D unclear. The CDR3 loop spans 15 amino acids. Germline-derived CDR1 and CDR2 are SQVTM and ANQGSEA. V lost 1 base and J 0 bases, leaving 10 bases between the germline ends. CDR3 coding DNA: TGCAGCGTTGAAGTACGGGCGTCCTCTGGAAACACCATATATTTT. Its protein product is CSVEVRASSGNTIYF.

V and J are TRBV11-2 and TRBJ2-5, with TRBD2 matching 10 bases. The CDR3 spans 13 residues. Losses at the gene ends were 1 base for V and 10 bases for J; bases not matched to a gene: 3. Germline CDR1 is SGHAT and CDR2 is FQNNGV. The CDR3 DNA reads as TGTGCCAGCAGCTTAGGGAGACTAGCGGGCCAGTACTTC. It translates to CASSLGRLAGQYF.

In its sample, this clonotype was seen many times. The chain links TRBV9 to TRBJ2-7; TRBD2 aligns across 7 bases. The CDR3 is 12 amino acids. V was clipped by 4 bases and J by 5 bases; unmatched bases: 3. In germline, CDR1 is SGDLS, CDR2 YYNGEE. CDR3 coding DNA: TGTGCCAGCAGCTCCGGGGGGAACGAGCAGTACTTC. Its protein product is CASSSGGNEQYF.